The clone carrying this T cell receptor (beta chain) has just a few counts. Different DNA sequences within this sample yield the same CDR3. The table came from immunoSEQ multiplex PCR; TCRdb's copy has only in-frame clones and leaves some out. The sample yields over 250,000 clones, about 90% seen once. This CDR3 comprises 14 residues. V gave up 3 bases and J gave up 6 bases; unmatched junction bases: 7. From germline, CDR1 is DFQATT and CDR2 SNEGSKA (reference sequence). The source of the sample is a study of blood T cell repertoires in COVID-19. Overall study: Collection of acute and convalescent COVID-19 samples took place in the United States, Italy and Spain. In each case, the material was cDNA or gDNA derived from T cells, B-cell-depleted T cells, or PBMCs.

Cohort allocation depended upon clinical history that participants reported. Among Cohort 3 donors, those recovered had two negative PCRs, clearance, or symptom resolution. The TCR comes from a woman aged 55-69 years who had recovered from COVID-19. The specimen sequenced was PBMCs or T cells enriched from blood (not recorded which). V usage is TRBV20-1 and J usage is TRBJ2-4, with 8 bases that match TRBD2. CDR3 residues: CSASTGGPGNIQYF. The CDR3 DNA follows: TGCAGTGCTAGTACGGGGGGGCCTGGAAACATTCAGTACTTC.